The text below deals with one T cell receptor beta chain. This sample is part of a study of control samples from healthy donors and cancer patients. V dropped 4 bases and J dropped 2; count of bases not matched to a gene: 4. The CDR3 contains 15 residues. TCRdb's copy holds only in-frame clones and misses some; the assay was immunoSEQ multiplex PCR. The sample lists approximately 69,000 clones; around 90% were seen once. This clonotype was sampled from a man in his sixties with colorectal cancer. The chain recombines TRBV5-3 with TRBJ2-3, with 10 bases identical to TRBD1. TRBV5-3 is noted as an ORF with a role that remains uncertain. Source material: PBMCs. The CDR3 nucleotides read TGTGCCAGAAGCCAAAGACAGGGGGCCACAGATACGCAGTATTTT. This sequence encodes CARSQRQGATDTQYF.